This entry describes one T cell receptor (beta chain). Its antigen remains unidentified. This entry comes from a study of metastatic and nonmetastatic thyroid tumors. About the study: Repertoire comparisons spanned blood and tumor or nodule tissue from malignant and benign thyroid patients. The study's findings and limits: Benign nodules reportedly had significantly lower TCR beta diversity than malignant thyroid tumors in blood and tumor.

Thyroid surgery had not been preceded by any treatment in any patient. Per the original methods: Between-group CDR3 differences, defined by clinicopathological status, yielded a distant-metastasis classifier for papillary thyroid cancer. TCRdb re-called clones from the PCR reads using MiXCR. Clone size and V and J calls follow TCRdb, not the original study. The table includes 20,000 or so clones, about 23% detected once. Trimming removed 4 bases at V and 5 bases at J, with 9 bases between. Germline assignment: CDR1 DFQATT and CDR2 SNEGSKA (reference sequence). There are 11 residues in the CDR3. The clonotype comes from a female donor with papillary thyroid cancer or a benign thyroid nodule (not recorded which). Some clones in this sample may be carry-over from other donors' samples. This chain uses TRBV20-1 with TRBJ2-7; D uncertain. Source material: adjacent normal tissue. Here the CDR3 reads CSAISAHEQYF. The CDR3 nucleotides are TGCAGTGCTATATCTGCCCACGAGCAGTACTTC.